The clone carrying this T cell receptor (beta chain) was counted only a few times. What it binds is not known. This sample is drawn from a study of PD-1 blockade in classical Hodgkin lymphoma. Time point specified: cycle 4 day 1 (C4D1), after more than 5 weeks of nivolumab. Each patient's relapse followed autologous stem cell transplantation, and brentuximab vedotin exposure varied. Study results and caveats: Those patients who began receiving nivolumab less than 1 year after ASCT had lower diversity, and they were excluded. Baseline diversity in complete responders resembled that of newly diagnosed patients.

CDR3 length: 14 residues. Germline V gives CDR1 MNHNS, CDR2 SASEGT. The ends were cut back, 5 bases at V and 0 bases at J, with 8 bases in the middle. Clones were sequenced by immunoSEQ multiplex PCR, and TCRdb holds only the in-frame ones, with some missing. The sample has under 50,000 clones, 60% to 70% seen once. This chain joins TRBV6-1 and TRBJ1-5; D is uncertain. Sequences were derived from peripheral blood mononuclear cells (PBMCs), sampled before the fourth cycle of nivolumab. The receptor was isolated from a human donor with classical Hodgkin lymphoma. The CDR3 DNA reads TGTGCCAGCAGTCCGGAGAATAGCAATCAGCCCCAGCATTTT. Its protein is CASSPENSNQPQHF.